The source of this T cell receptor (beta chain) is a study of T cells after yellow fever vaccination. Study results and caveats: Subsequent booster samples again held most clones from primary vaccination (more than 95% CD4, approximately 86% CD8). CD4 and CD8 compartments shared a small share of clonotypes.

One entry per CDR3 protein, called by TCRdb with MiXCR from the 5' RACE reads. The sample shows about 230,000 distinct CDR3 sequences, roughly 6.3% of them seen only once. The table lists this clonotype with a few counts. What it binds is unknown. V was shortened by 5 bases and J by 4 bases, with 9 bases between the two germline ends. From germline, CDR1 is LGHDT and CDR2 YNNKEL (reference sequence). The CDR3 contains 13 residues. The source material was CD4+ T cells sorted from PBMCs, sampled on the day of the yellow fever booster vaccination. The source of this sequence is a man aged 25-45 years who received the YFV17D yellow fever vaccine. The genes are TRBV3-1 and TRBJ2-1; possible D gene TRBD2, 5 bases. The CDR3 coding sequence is TGTGCCAGCAGCGATCCGGGGTACAATGAGCAGTTCTTC. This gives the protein CASSDPGYNEQFF.